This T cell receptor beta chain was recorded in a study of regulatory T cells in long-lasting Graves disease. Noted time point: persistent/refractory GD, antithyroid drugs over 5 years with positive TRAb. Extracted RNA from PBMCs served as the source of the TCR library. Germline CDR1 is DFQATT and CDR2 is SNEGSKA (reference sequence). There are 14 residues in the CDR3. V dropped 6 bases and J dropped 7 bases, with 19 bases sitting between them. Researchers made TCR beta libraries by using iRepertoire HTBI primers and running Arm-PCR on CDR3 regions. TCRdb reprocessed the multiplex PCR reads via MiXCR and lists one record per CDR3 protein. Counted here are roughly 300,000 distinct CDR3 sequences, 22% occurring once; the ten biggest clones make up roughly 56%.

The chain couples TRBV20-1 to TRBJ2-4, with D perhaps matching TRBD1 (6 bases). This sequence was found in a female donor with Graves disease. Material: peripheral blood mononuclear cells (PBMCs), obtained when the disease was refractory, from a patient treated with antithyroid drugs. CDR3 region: CSAKDYRESNIQYF. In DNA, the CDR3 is TGCAGTGCCAAAGATTACAGGGAATCGAACATTCAGTACTTC.